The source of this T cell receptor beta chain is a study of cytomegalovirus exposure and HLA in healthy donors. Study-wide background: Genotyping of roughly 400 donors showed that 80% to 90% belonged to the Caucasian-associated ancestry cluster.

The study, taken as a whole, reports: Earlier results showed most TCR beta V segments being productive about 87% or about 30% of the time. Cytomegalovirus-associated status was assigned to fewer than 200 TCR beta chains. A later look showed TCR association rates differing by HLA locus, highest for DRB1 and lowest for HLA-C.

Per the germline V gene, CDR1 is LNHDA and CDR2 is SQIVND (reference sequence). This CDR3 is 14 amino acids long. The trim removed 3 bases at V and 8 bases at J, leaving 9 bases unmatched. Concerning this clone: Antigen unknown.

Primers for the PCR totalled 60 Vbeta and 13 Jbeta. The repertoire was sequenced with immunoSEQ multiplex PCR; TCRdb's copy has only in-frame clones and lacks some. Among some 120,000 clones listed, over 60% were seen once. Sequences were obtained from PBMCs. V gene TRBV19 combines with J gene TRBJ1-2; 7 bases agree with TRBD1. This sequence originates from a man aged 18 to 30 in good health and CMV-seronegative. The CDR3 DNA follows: TGTGCCAGTAGTATCGTTGACAGGGCGGTGGGCTACACCTTC. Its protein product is CASSIVDRAVGYTF.